This record looks at one T cell receptor (beta chain) sequence and its context. What it binds is unknown. Looked up from germline, CDR1 is KGHSH and CDR2 is LQKENI. V shed 2 bases, J shed 2 bases, and the junction held 10 bases outside the gene matches. CDR3 length: 17 residues. This record comes from a study of cytomegalovirus exposure and HLA in healthy donors. Study overall: Genetic ancestry analysis placed around 76% of the 398 donors that were genotyped in the Caucasian-associated cluster. Study outcomes and limitations: What a later analysis showed was that several of the most significant clusters appeared linked to common viral pathogens.

In the PCR, 60 Vbeta and 13 Jbeta primers were used. TCRdb's copy holds only in-frame clones and misses some; the assay was immunoSEQ multiplex PCR. Among approximately 140,000 clones listed, 75% to 85% were seen once. The specimen sequenced was PBMCs. This clonotype originated in a female donor in good health and CMV-seronegative. This sequence joins TRBV18 and TRBJ1-2, with 8 bases that match TRBD1. The CDR3 DNA sequence: TGTGCCAGCTCACCAAGGCTTGGGCAGGGGGCAAACTATGGCTACACCTTC. Translation gives CASSPRLGQGANYGYTF.